The clone carrying this T cell receptor (beta chain) was seen a handful of times. Its target is unknown. TCRdb recomputed calls from the 5' RACE reads with MiXCR, one row per CDR3 protein. The sample shows about 630,000 distinct CDR3 sequences, approximately 13% of them seen only once. The data stem from a study of T cells after yellow fever vaccination. With V trimmed by 4 bases and J by 4 bases, 9 bases remained unmatched. This CDR3 has 18 residues. Germline-derived CDR1 and CDR2 are SGHTS and YDEGEE. Regarding the study as a whole: A faster peak, day 5 versus 15, was reached by the weaker secondary response. Detected again after the booster were most primary-vaccination clones, at approximately 95% CD4 and 70% to 90% CD8.

This sequence was found in a man aged 30 to 45 who received the YFV17D yellow fever vaccine. The chain is built from TRBV5-8 and TRBJ2-1; 15 bases are shared with TRBD2. Here the sequenced sample was PBMCs, taken on the day of the yellow fever booster vaccination. The CDR3 protein is CASSGRTSGRARYNEQFF. DNA of the CDR3: TGTGCCAGCAGCGGGAGGACTAGCGGGAGGGCCAGGTACAATGAGCAGTTCTTC.